Below, 27 T cell receptor beta chains from the same sample are listed, as sequenced in a study of read filtering for tumor transcriptome and immune sequencing. From approximately 400 ng of RNA, a library with molecular barcoded alpha/delta and beta/gamma adaptors was made. In TCRdb, the reads were re-called with MiXCR into one record per CDR3 protein. Here the sample spans some 120,000 distinct CDR3 sequences, roughly 13% being singletons. Source material: a population of CD138-negative cells sorted from bone marrow. These receptors came from a donor at least 40 years old with multiple myeloma.

Ten or more counts support this clonotype. The chain carries TRBV28 and TRBJ2-1; TRBD2 matches at 11 bases. The ends lost 6 bases at V and 5 bases at J; junction bases unmatched: 6. CDR3 length: 15 amino acids. CDR1 and CDR2 (germline): MDHEN, SYDVKM. This CDR3 reads CASRARLAGNNEQFF. CDR3 nucleotide sequence: TGTGCCAGCAGGGCCCGACTAGCGGGAAACAATGAGCAGTTCTTC.

On this clonotype itself: A much larger clone lies a single base off, so this may be a read error. The chain is built from TRBV3-1 and TRBJ2-6; D unclear. Germline V gene data show CDR1 as LGHDT and CDR2 as YNNKEL (reference sequence). The germline V and J ends were trimmed by 0 bases and 3 bases, with 3 bases remaining between them. The CDR3 extends over 14 amino acids. CDR3 amino acids: CASSQDFGANVLTF. The CDR3 bases are TGTGCCAGCAGCCAAGATTTTGGGGCCAACGTCCTGACTTTC. The whole variable domain, filled in from reference TRBV3-1 and TRBJ2-6, reads DTAVSQTPKYLVTQMGNDKSIKCEQNLGHDTMYWYKQDSKKFLKIMFSYNNKELIINETVPNRFSPKSPDKAHLNLHINSLELGDSAVYFCASSQDFGANVLTFGAGSRLTVL.

This clonotype came up many times. The rearrangement uses TRBV7-2 and TRBJ2-3; the D gene could be TRBD1 or TRBD2 (5 bases each). Trimming cost V 5 bases and J 5 bases, with 20 bases left between them. This CDR3 spans 16 amino acids. Per germline, CDR1 SGHTA and CDR2 FQGNSA. The CDR3 protein is CASSPASGNEGDTQYF. The CDR3 region has the DNA TGTGCCAGCAGCCCCGCATCAGGGAACGAGGGAGATACGCAGTATTTT.

This clonotype was recorded at least ten times. The rearrangement uses TRBV6-5 and TRBJ1-1; D gene uncertain. The CDR3 consists of 14 residues. The V end lost 2 bases, the J end lost 3 bases, and 10 bases lay between the germline ends. CDR1 MNHEY and CDR2 SVGAGI come from the germline V gene. In DNA, the CDR3 is TGTGCCAGCAGTTACGAAGGGAGGGACACTGAAGCTTTCTTT. Protein sequence: CASSYEGRDTEAFF.

This clonotype showed up many times. The rearrangement links TRBV5-4 to TRBJ2-7; 7 bases fit TRBD1. Germline CDR1 SGHNT, CDR2 YYREEE (reference sequence). This CDR3 has 14 amino acids. The J segment lost 0 bases and the V segment lost 2 bases, leaving 2 bases of the junction unmatched. The CDR3 sequence is CASSLQGSSYEQYF. The DNA of the CDR3 is TGTGCCAGCAGCTTACAGGGGTCCTCCTACGAGCAGTACTTC.

A single count supports this clonotype. V and J are TRBV7-2 and TRBJ1-6; D is unresolved. Trimming took 1 base from V and 6 from J, leaving 13 bases between them. The CDR3 is made up of 16 amino acids. CDR1 and CDR2 from the germline V gene are SGHTA and FQGNSA. CDR3 loop: CASSLGLGRGNSPLHF. In DNA, the CDR3 is TGTGCCAGCAGCTTAGGTTTAGGGCGGGGTAATTCACCCCTCCACTTT. Full variable domain (missing parts from reference TRBV7-2 and TRBJ1-6): GAGVSQSPSNKVTEKGKDVELRCDPISGHTALYWYRQSLGQGLEFLIYFQGNSAPDKSGLPSDRFSAERTGGSVSTLTIQRTQQEDSAVYLCASSLGLGRGNSPLHFGNGTRLTVT.

This clonotype has ten or more counts. The genes are TRBV6-5 and TRBJ1-1, with 8 bases lining up with TRBD1. CDR3 length equals 15 residues. Germline CDR1 reads MNHEY; CDR2 reads SVGAGI. J lost 4 bases, V lost 4 bases, and 8 bases had no gene match. In nucleotides, the CDR3 is TGTGCCAGCAGTTCACCCCACAGGGGGAGCACTGAAGCTTTCTTT. It is translated as CASSSPHRGSTEAFF.

This clonotype was seen at least ten times. This sequence joins TRBV6-1 and TRBJ2-3; D gene unclear. The CDR3 sequence is 14 residues long. Trimming cost V 3 bases and J 6 bases, with 13 bases left between them. Germline V CDR1 and CDR2: MNHNS, SASEGT. Here the CDR3 reads CASSDPALPDTQYF. The CDR3, as DNA: TGTGCCAGCAGTGACCCAGCCCTCCCGGATACGCAGTATTTT.

In this sample, this clonotype turned up many times. The V call is TRBV7-3, the J call TRBJ2-3; D not certain. The germline V gene encodes CDR1 SGHTA and CDR2 FQGTGA. The V and J ends lost 3 bases and 2 bases respectively, with 12 bases between them. The CDR3 covers 15 residues. DNA of the CDR3: TGTGCCAGCAGCTTCGGCGCGGATTACACAGATACGCAGTATTTT. Protein: CASSFGADYTDTQYF. The whole variable domain, remainder taken from reference TRBV7-3 and TRBJ2-3, is GAGVSQTPSNKVTEKGKYVELRCDPISGHTALYWYRQSLGQGPEFLIYFQGTGAADDSGLPNDRFFAVRPEGSVSTLKIQRTERGDSAVYLCASSFGADYTDTQYFGPGTRLTVL.

This clonotype came up many times. CDR3 sequence (DNA): TGTGCCAGCAGCACACGGGGAAGTTCCTACAATGAGCAGTTCTTC. The encoded protein is CASSTRGSSYNEQFF. V and J are TRBV11-2 and TRBJ2-1; D possibly corresponds to TRBD2 (5 bases). Germline CDR1 is SGHAT and CDR2 is FQNNGV. V dropped 5 bases and J dropped 1 base, with 12 bases sitting between them. CDR3 length: 15 amino acids.

Comments on this clonotype: A much larger clone differs by one base, so this may be a read error. This is likely a read error, given that the CDR3 carries no conserved phenylalanine or tryptophan at its end. The chain links TRBV28 to TRBJ2-2, with 9 bases matching TRBD1. J gave up 2 bases and V 10 bases, and 8 bases lay outside the gene matches. CDR3 length: 15 residues. Looked up from germline, CDR1 is MDHEN and CDR2 is SYDVKM. CDR3 sequence reads: CAIGEQGANTGELFL. For the CDR3, the DNA is TGTGCCATCGGGGAACAGGGGGCCAACACCGGGGAGCTGTTTCTT.

This clonotype was counted ten times or more. The chain combines TRBV20-1 with TRBJ2-7; 12 bases match TRBD2. The CDR3 extends over 14 amino acids. From germline, CDR1 is DFQATT and CDR2 SNEGSKA (reference sequence). V shed 6 bases, J shed 4 bases, and the junction held 7 bases outside the gene matches. Written as DNA, the CDR3 is TGCAGTGCACACGGACTAGCGGGAAAATACGAGCAGTACTTC. Protein sequence: CSAHGLAGKYEQYF.

The chain has TRBV12-3 or TRBV12-4 and TRBJ1-1, with D uncertain. Trimming removed 5 bases at V and 4 bases at J, with 14 bases between. There are 14 residues in the CDR3. The CDR3 spells CASSLGQSGTEAFF. The CDR3 DNA follows: TGTGCCAGCAGTCTGGGCCAGAGCGGCACTGAAGCTTTCTTT.

This clonotype was detected many times. The genes are TRBV25-1 and TRBJ2-7, with TRBD1 matching 10 bases. From germline, CDR1 is MGHDK and CDR2 SYGVNS. The CDR3 is 15 residues long. The J segment lost 3 bases and the V segment lost 4 bases, leaving 6 bases of the junction unmatched. The CDR3 spells CASSAPGQGLYEQYF. The DNA for the CDR3 is TGTGCCAGCAGTGCTCCGGGACAGGGGCTCTACGAGCAGTACTTC.

This clonotype came up many times. V and J are TRBV4-1 and TRBJ1-5; D gene unclear. The V gene lost 0 bases and the J gene lost 5 bases, with 5 bases spanning the gap. The CDR3 totals 13 residues. Germline CDR1 reads MGHRA; CDR2 reads YSYEKL. Here the CDR3 reads CASSQDPHQPQHF. The CDR3, as DNA: TGCGCCAGCAGCCAAGACCCCCATCAGCCCCAGCATTTT.

This clonotype was counted many times. The chain has TRBV11-2 and TRBJ2-1; D is uncertain. Per germline, CDR1 SGHAT and CDR2 FQNNGV. This CDR3 comprises 13 residues. Trimming took off 1 base at V and 6 bases at J, with 7 bases between the two ends. The CDR3 protein is CASSLAQSNEQFF. The CDR3 DNA reads TGTGCCAGCAGCTTAGCCCAGAGCAATGAGCAGTTCTTC.

Many counts were recorded for this clonotype. The chain carries TRBV5-8 and TRBJ2-1; a weak D match, TRBD1 (5 bases). This CDR3 contains 15 residues. Trimming removed 3 bases at V and 4 bases at J, with 14 bases between. Germline lookup yields CDR1 SGHTS and CDR2 YDEGEE. The CDR3 region is CASSSDWGNYNEQFF. CDR3 nucleotides: TGTGCCAGCAGCTCCGACTGGGGCAATTACAATGAGCAGTTCTTC.

Worth noting for this clonotype: A single base separates this from a much larger clone, so it may be a read error. V gene TRBV29-1 combines with J gene TRBJ1-1; D not resolved. V lost 4 bases and J lost 4, with 13 bases in between. This CDR3 has 13 amino acids. CDR1 is SQVTM, CDR2 ANQGSEA, per germline. DNA for the CDR3: TGCAGCGTTGTGCAACTTTCGAGCACTGAAGCTTTCTTT. Translated, it gives CSVVQLSSTEAFF.

This clonotype was detected many times. V is TRBV5-1 and J is TRBJ1-4, with 10 bases that match TRBD1. Losses at the gene ends were 4 bases for V and 6 bases for J; bases not matched to a gene: 3. CDR1 is SGHRS and CDR2 is YFSETQ in the germline V gene. This CDR3 comprises 14 residues. CDR3 in DNA: TGCGCCAGCAGCCCTGGGACAGGGGATGAAAAACTGTTTTTT. It yields the protein CASSPGTGDEKLFF.

To note about this clonotype: A much larger clone lies a single base off, so this may be a read error. The CDR3 DNA reads TGTGCCAGCAGCTTAGATGGGGACAGATCCTACAATGAGCTGTTCTTC. The encoded protein is CASSLDGDRSYNELFF. This sequence joins TRBV7-9 and TRBJ2-1; 7 bases map to TRBD1. Germline-derived CDR1 and CDR2 are SEHNR and FQNEAQ (reference sequence). The CDR3 has 16 amino acids. Full variable domain (missing parts from reference TRBV7-9 and TRBJ2-1): DTGVSQNPRHKITKRGQNVTFRCDPISEHNRLYWYRQTLGQGPEFLTYFQNEAQLEKSRLLSDRFSAERPKGSFSTLEIQRTEQGDSAMYLCASSLDGDRSYNELFFGPGTRLTVL.

This clonotype was observed at least ten times. V is TRBV5-1 and J is TRBJ2-1; D gene ambiguous. Trimming pared 1 base from V and 8 bases from J, leaving 16 bases between. In germline, CDR1 is SGHRS, CDR2 YFSETQ. The CDR3 has 15 residues. The DNA for the CDR3 is TGCGCCAGCAGCTTGATGAGTCAGCCCACTGATGAGCAGTTCTTC. Its protein product is CASSLMSQPTDEQFF.

This clonotype has only a few counts. Just one base apart from a much larger clone, this may be a read error. The chain employs TRBV21-1 and TRBJ1-1. TRBV21-1 is a listed pseudogene. There are 14 residues in the CDR3. For the CDR3, the DNA is TGTGCCAGCAGCATTTTCCGGGGCCCGCTTCGAGCTTTCTTT. It specifies CASSIFRGPLRAFF.

In its sample, this clonotype was seen a few times. The conserved phenylalanine or tryptophan is not found at the CDR3 terminus, so this likely reflects a read error. This chain connects TRBV6-1 to TRBJ1-5, with D maybe TRBD1 (5 bases). The CDR3 is 14 amino acids. The V gene's germline CDR1 is MNHNS and CDR2 SASEGT. Trimming cost V 4 bases and J 1 base, with 8 bases left between them. The CDR3 bases are TGTGCCAGCAGTGCAGACAGAAGCAATCAGCCCCAGCATCTT. Protein: CASSADRSNQPQHL.

This clonotype was seen only a few times. This could be a read error, since a much larger clone is one nucleotide away. This chain connects TRBV12-3 or TRBV12-4 to TRBJ1-1; possibly TRBD1 for D (5 bases). This CDR3 region has 11 residues. The germline V and J ends were trimmed by 8 bases and 10 bases, with 14 bases remaining between them. The CDR3: CASSGGSTAFF. In nucleotides, the CDR3 is TGTGCCAGCTCCGGGGGGTCGACAGCTTTCTTT.

This clonotype was seen many times. The J gene is TRBJ2-7, the V gene TRBV7-9; D is unresolved. V was cut by 5 bases and J by 2 bases, with 4 bases left in between. The length of the CDR3 is 11 residues. The germline V gene has CDR1 SEHNR and CDR2 FQNEAQ (reference sequence). Here the CDR3 reads CASSNTYEQYF. The DNA for the CDR3 is TGTGCCAGCAGCAATACCTACGAGCAGTACTTC.

This clonotype was observed at least ten times. The J gene is TRBJ1-5, the V gene TRBV12-3 or TRBV12-4, with TRBD1 matching 7 bases. V lost 2 bases to trimming and J lost 0 bases; unmatched junction nucleotides: 10. CDR3 length: 18 residues. DNA of the CDR3: TGTGCCAGCAGTTTATCTGGCAGGGGGAGGTATAGCAATCAGCCCCAGCATTTT. This gives the protein CASSLSGRGRYSNQPQHF.

This clonotype was observed at least ten times. The chain employs TRBV18 and TRBJ2-7, with a weak D call TRBD1 (5 bases). V lost 3 bases and J 3 bases, leaving 12 bases between the germline ends. Germline V lookup: CDR1 KGHSH, CDR2 LQKENI. CDR3 size: 14 residues. CDR3 in DNA: TGTGCCAGCTCACCCCAGGGTAGGGACTACGAGCAGTACTTC. Protein sequence: CASSPQGRDYEQYF.